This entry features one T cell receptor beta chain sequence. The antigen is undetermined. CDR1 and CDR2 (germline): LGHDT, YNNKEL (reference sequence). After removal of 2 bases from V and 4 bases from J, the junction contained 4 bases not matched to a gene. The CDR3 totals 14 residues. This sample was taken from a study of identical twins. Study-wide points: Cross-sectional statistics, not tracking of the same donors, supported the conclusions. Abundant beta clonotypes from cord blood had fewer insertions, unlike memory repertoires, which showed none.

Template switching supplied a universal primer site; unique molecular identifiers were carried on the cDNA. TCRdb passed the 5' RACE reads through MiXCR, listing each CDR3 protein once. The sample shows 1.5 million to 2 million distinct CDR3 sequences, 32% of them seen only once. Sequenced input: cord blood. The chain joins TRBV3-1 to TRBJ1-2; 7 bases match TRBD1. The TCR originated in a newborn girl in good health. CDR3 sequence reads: CASSQPGGSYGYTF. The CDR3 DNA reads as TGTGCCAGCAGCCAACCAGGGGGGAGCTATGGCTACACCTTC.